This T cell receptor (beta chain) was observed in a study of regulatory T cells in long-lasting Graves disease. This clonotype was seen repeatedly, ten times or more. Documented time point: newly diagnosed GD, antithyroid drugs for less than 3 months. After RNA was extracted from PBMCs, the TCR library was made from it. Germline V lookup: CDR1 SEHNR, CDR2 FQNEAQ (reference sequence). Trimming stripped 5 bases from V and 5 bases from J, with 11 bases between. The CDR3 has 13 amino acids. Libraries of TCR beta came from iRepertoire HTBI primers plus Arm-PCR of CDR3 regions. In TCRdb, the multiplex PCR reads were re-called with MiXCR into one record per CDR3 protein. The data show 350,000 to 450,000 distinct CDR3 sequences, with 15% seen just once and under 9% held by the top ten. The same data also went into a second study, on T cells in Graves' hyperthyroidism and ophthalmopathy.

This rearrangement joins TRBV7-9 to TRBJ2-3; D is perhaps TRBD2 (5 bases). This material consisted of peripheral blood mononuclear cells (PBMCs), taken at new diagnosis, from a patient treated with antithyroid drugs. The TCR originated in a woman aged 40 to 50 with Graves disease. The CDR3 reads CASSARTVDTQYF. CDR3 sequence (DNA): TGTGCCAGCAGCGCCCGGACTGTAGATACGCAGTATTTT. Looking up the rest from reference TRBV7-9 and TRBJ2-3 gives the full variable domain: DTGVSQNPRHKITKRGQNVTFRCDPISEHNRLYWYRQTLGQGPEFLTYFQNEAQLEKSRLLSDRFSAERPKGSFSTLEIQRTEQGDSAMYLCASSARTVDTQYFGPGTRLTVL.